This T cell receptor (beta chain) was sequenced in a study of low-dose radiotherapy and immunotherapy resistance in tumors. The CDR3 is 16 amino acids. The germline V gene has CDR1 LNHNV and CDR2 YYDKDF (reference sequence). The V and J ends lost 5 bases and 2 bases, in that order; junction bases with no gene match: 8. First-strand cDNA relied on TRAV- and TRBV-specific primers spanning alpha and beta chains. TCR amplification involved around 22 PCR cycles with a constant-region primer and V-primer adapter. Each CDR3 protein is one row after TCRdb ran MiXCR on the reads. The table records more than 45,000 distinct CDR3 sequences, about 23% of them present only once. The time point: before trial treatment.

V and J are TRBV15 and TRBJ2-1, with 8 bases fitting TRBD1. This clonotype originated in a male donor with prostate cancer. The material sequenced was PBMCs, taken before treatment. The CDR3 spells CATSVSGTGPYNEQFF. CDR3 nucleotide sequence: TGTGCCACCAGCGTATCCGGGACAGGACCCTACAATGAGCAGTTCTTC.